This T cell receptor (beta chain) was identified during a study of blood T cell repertoires in COVID-19 (dated by TCRdb to 2018 to 2021). With regard to the full study: The collaborator samples originated in the United States, Italy and Spain and spanned the acute and convalescent phases of COVID-19. The prospective study material was composed of cDNA or gDNA derived from T cells, B-cell-depleted T cells, or PBMCs. Deeply sampled blood TCRbeta repertoires from subjects exposed to, actively infected with, or recovered from COVID-19 were included in the dataset. A freely available public database, intended as a resource for researchers studying the immune response to SARS-CoV-2, is where the repertoires were released. The samples were drawn from two sources: the first 160 participants of the ongoing ImmuneRACE study, and 1,200 or so subjects contributed by 6 global collaborators. Sample metadata almost always included a de-identified subject ID, COVID-19 status, age in years and sex. Where HLA class I and class II types were available, the types were taken from metadata supplied by the sample provider, not from assay-based typing. The investigation overall reported the following: The amount of clinical and demographic metadata varied by source and participant and was provided uncurated.

Collaborating institutions collected whole blood in K2EDTA tubes following their own protocols. For TCRbeta analysis, collaborators shipped samples in one of three forms: frozen whole blood, isolated PBMCs, or DNA extracted from either of those sample types. TCRbeta CDR3 regions were amplified from genomic DNA using the immunoSEQ Assay, a bias-controlled multiplex PCR. In the original analysis: The number of nucleated cells in each sample was estimated from the amplification of reference gene primers within the assay. To quantify the absolute abundance of each unique TCRbeta CDR3 rearrangement, sequence reads were collapsed and filtered. Productive Simpson clonality was computed per sample as the square root of Simpson's diversity index over productive rearrangements. TCRdb mirrors the immuneACCESS table, restricted to in-frame sequences. Some clones are absent from its copies; in checked studies, under half trace to an unresolved V gene, and the reason for the others is unknown. The V and J calls and the clone size are those of that table, but D and trimming were determined from the DNA. The sample yields about 45,000 clones; approximately 90% were counted once. The ten largest clones add up to over 20% of the sample.

Remarks on this clone: It lacks a known antigen. The sample holds no much larger clone one base away, and base qualities are not on file.

Trimming accounts for 4 bases at V and 3 bases at J, while the number of junction bases matched to no gene is 6. The cysteine opens and the phenylalanine closes a CDR3 of 15 amino acids. Left in the record is the CDR3 DNA by itself, 45 bases read in frame from the first base. The germline V gene encodes CDR1 SGHNT and CDR2 YYREEE (reference sequence). This receptor chain uses TRBV5-4 and TRBJ2-1; TRBD2 lines up with 8 middle nucleotides. The sample consisted of peripheral blood. This sequence originates from an elderly woman in a cohort sampled during active or convalescent COVID-19. CDR3 sequence: CASSDGGGNYNEQFF. The nucleotide sequence is TGTGCCAGCAGCGACGGGGGGGGTAACTACAATGAGCAGTTCTTC.